This T cell receptor beta chain was identified during a study of OX40 agonist ivuxolimab in advanced cancers. Study overall: From 23 to 79 years was the age range, with a mean of around 54 years, and about 83% were male. Study results and caveats: There were, on average, more expanded clones in CD8+ T cells than in CD4+.

A history of autoimmune disease or systemic immunosuppression excluded patients. Researchers took blood at baseline, on cycle 4 day 1, and on cycle 7 day 1. Germline-derived CDR1 and CDR2 are MNHEY and SVGAGI. Trimming cost V 5 bases and J 0 bases, with 11 bases left between them. The CDR3 runs 15 residues. TCRdb keeps only in-frame clones here, not all; method: immunoSEQ multiplex PCR. The profile shows 69,000 or so clones, 88% of them singletons. In its sample, this clone was seen once. Its antigen is currently unknown. The J gene is TRBJ1-5, the V gene TRBV6-5, with D possibly matching TRBD1 (6 bases). The sample here was CD4+ or CD8+ T cells sorted from blood, taken in a trial of the OX40 agonist ivuxolimab. The TCR was taken from an adult with an advanced solid tumor such as melanoma, head and neck, liver or kidney cancer. CDR3 amino acids: CASSPDRNSNQPQHF. The CDR3, as DNA: TGTGCCAGCAGTCCCGACAGGAATAGCAATCAGCCCCAGCATTTT.